These 24 T cell receptor beta chains originate from one sample sequenced in a study of cytomegalovirus exposure and HLA in healthy donors. Here immunoSEQ multiplex PCR was the method, and the copy in TCRdb shows in-frame clones only, minus some. The sample has over 150,000 clones, roughly 84% seen once. Sequenced input: PBMCs. Receptor source: a woman aged 30 to 39 in good health and CMV-seropositive.

The rearrangement uses TRBV5-1 and TRBJ1-1; a weak D match, TRBD1 (5 bases). The V end lost 3 bases, the J end lost 0 bases, and 12 bases lay between the germline ends. The CDR3 extends over 15 amino acids. Germline V gene data show CDR1 as SGHRS and CDR2 as YFSETQ. CDR3 DNA sequence: TGCGCCAGCAGCTCCTACAGGAACTTGAACACTGAAGCTTTCTTT. Protein product: CASSSYRNLNTEAFF.

Remarks on this clone: The same CDR3 can be traced to other DNA sequences in this sample. The chain joins TRBV7-2 to TRBJ1-5; unclear D gene. From germline, CDR1 is SGHTA and CDR2 FQGNSA. Between the trimmed V and J ends, which lost 1 base and 0 bases, there was a span of 7 bases. The CDR3 totals 15 residues. The CDR3 region has the DNA TGTGCCAGCAGCTTAGGGAGATATAGCAATCAGCCCCAGCATTTT. This encodes CASSLGRYSNQPQHF. Complete variable domain (other parts from reference TRBV7-2 and TRBJ1-5): GAGVSQSPSNKVTEKGKDVELRCDPISGHTALYWYRQSLGQGLEFLIYFQGNSAPDKSGLPSDRFSAERTGGSVSTLTIQRTQQEDSAVYLCASSLGRYSNQPQHFGDGTRLSIL.

The chain carries TRBV7-9 and TRBJ1-2; 8 bases match TRBD1. Germline V CDR1 and CDR2: SEHNR, FQNEAQ (reference sequence). The CDR3 length is 13 residues. V lost 5 bases to trimming and J lost 2 bases; unmatched junction nucleotides: 1. This chain's CDR3 is CASSRTGNYGYTF. CDR3 sequence (DNA): TGTGCCAGCAGCCGGACAGGGAACTATGGCTACACCTTC.

V gene TRBV5-4 combines with J gene TRBJ1-2; 7 bases match TRBD1. The germline V gene encodes CDR1 SGHNT and CDR2 YYREEE (reference sequence). This CDR3 has 16 residues. V lost 0 bases, J lost 0 bases, and 5 bases stayed unmatched. The CDR3 coding sequence is TGTGCCAGCAGCTTGGAGGGGGCCAGAGCTAACTATGGCTACACCTTC. Translating gives CASSLEGARANYGYTF.

Turning to this clone: A junction boundary mismatches the germline segment, possibly from a read error. V is TRBV7-7 and J is TRBJ2-5; 8 positions agree with TRBD2. In germline, CDR1 is SSHAT, CDR2 FNYEAQ (reference sequence). This CDR3 contains 14 residues. DNA for the CDR3: TGTGCTAGCAGCTTAGCGCTAGCGGGAGAGACCCAGTACTTC. Its protein is CASSLALAGETQYF.

This clone was found once. The CDR3, as DNA: TGCAGCGTTGTCGCAGGGAACACTGAAGCTTTCTTT. Translated: CSVVAGNTEAFF. The V and J genes are TRBV29-1 and TRBJ1-1; D is ambiguous. V lost 4 bases to trimming and J lost 1 base, with 7 bases between them. This CDR3 region has 12 residues. CDR1 and CDR2 from the germline V gene are SQVTM and ANQGSEA.

The chain links TRBV14 to TRBJ1-1, with D tentatively TRBD1 (5 bases). V was trimmed by 4 bases and J by 4 bases, leaving 10 bases between them. This CDR3 spans 13 amino acids. The V gene's germline CDR1 is SGHDN and CDR2 FVKESK. The CDR3 sequence is CASSPPRVTEAFF. In DNA, the CDR3 is TGTGCCAGCAGCCCGCCCAGGGTCACTGAAGCTTTCTTT.

The DNA of the CDR3 is TGTGCCAGCAGCTCCGGAACAGGTCCGAACACCGGGGAGCTGTTTTTT. Protein: CASSSGTGPNTGELFF. The genes are TRBV28 and TRBJ2-2, with TRBD1 as a possible D gene (5 bases). Deletions cut 6 bases from V and 0 bases from J, with 14 bases between. The germline gives CDR1 MDHEN, CDR2 SYDVKM. The CDR3 is 16 amino acids.

The rearrangement uses TRBV5-1 and TRBJ1-4, with D possibly being TRBD1 (5 bases). The CDR3 loop spans 15 amino acids. The V end lost 0 bases, the J end lost 7 bases, and 13 bases lay between the germline ends. Germline assignment: CDR1 SGHRS and CDR2 YFSETQ. Here the CDR3 DNA reads TGCGCCAGCAGCTTGGGCCCAGGGAGGGGTGAAAAACTGTTTTTT. Translated, it gives CASSLGPGRGEKLFF.

This clone was seen only a few times. One junction end disagrees with the germline gene, perhaps due to a read error. CDR3 nucleotides: TGTGCCAGTAGCGGACAGGTCCGTGGCTTC. It translates to CASSGQVRGF. The V call is TRBV19, the J call TRBJ2-7; 7 bases are shared with TRBD1. CDR3 length: 10 amino acids. Germline CDR1 LNHDA, CDR2 SQIVND (reference sequence).

The chain employs TRBV5-1 and TRBJ2-6, with D unclear. CDR3 length equals 15 residues. V lost 5 bases and J lost 0, with 9 bases in between. Germline V gene lookup returns CDR1 SGHRS and CDR2 YFSETQ. DNA for the CDR3: TGCGCCAGCAGAAGAACTGGCTCTGGGGCCAACGTCCTGACTTTC. Protein: CASRRTGSGANVLTF.

The chain employs TRBV9 and TRBJ2-7; 14 bases are shared with TRBD2. This CDR3 has 16 residues. J lost 7 bases, V lost 3 bases, and 9 bases had no gene match. Germline V gives CDR1 SGDLS, CDR2 YYNGEE. CDR3 in amino acids: CASSERLAGGPEEQYF. CDR3 coding DNA: TGTGCCAGCAGCGAGAGACTAGCGGGAGGGCCCGAAGAGCAGTACTTC.

The J gene is TRBJ2-1, the V gene TRBV5-1; the D is unclear. Trimming removed 2 bases at V and 8 bases at J, with 17 bases between. This CDR3 has 15 residues. CDR1 is SGHRS, CDR2 YFSETQ, per germline. This CDR3 is CASSLANSGVYEQFF. The DNA for the CDR3 is TGCGCCAGCAGCTTAGCAAACTCCGGAGTGTATGAGCAGTTCTTC. The variable domain in full, with the rest retrieved from reference TRBV5-1 and TRBJ2-1, is KAGVTQTPRYLIKTRGQQVTLSCSPISGHRSVSWYQQTPGQGLQFLFEYFSETQRNKGNFPGRFSGRQFSNSRSEMNVSTLELGDSALYLCASSLANSGVYEQFFGPGTRLTVL.

The V gene is TRBV11-2, the J gene TRBJ2-1, with 7 bases that match TRBD1. Germline assignment: CDR1 SGHAT and CDR2 FQNNGV. V shed 1 base and J 4 bases; nucleotides not matched to a gene: 10. The CDR3 is made up of 17 amino acids. The CDR3 reads CASSLVGQEMVYNEQFF. The CDR3 nucleotides are TGTGCCAGCAGCTTAGTTGGACAGGAGATGGTTTACAATGAGCAGTTCTTC.

This rearrangement joins TRBV7-2 to TRBJ2-3; tentatively, D is TRBD2 (5 bases). The CDR3 runs 15 residues. V was pared by 3 bases and J by 5 bases, with 15 bases between. CDR1 and CDR2 (germline): SGHTA, FQGNSA. CDR3 nucleotides: TGTGCCAGCAGCTTCGCCTGGGTAGGGAGAGATACGCAGTATTTT. Protein product: CASSFAWVGRDTQYF. Together with reference TRBV7-2 and TRBJ2-3, the CDR3 gives the full variable domain: GAGVSQSPSNKVTEKGKDVELRCDPISGHTALYWYRQSLGQGLEFLIYFQGNSAPDKSGLPSDRFSAERTGGSVSTLTIQRTQQEDSAVYLCASSFAWVGRDTQYFGPGTRLTVL.

This clone occurred a few times. V gene TRBV7-6 combines with J gene TRBJ2-1; TRBD1 matches 7 bases. Looked up from germline, CDR1 is SGHVS and CDR2 is FNYEAQ. Trimming took 5 bases from V and 4 from J; bases not matched to a gene: 8. This CDR3 is 15 amino acids long. CDR3 residues: CASSRLGTEYNEQFF. In DNA, the CDR3 is TGTGCCAGCAGCCGCCTCGGGACAGAGTACAATGAGCAGTTCTTC. The whole variable domain, filled in from reference TRBV7-6 and TRBJ2-1, reads GAGVSQSPRYKVTKRGQDVALRCDPISGHVSLYWYRQALGQGPEFLTYFNYEAQQDKSGLPNDRFSAERPEGSISTLTIQRTEQRDSAMYRCASSRLGTEYNEQFFGPGTRLTVL.

V gene TRBV29-1 combines with J gene TRBJ2-2; 9 positions match TRBD1. CDR1 SQVTM and CDR2 ANQGSEA come from the germline V gene. V was clipped by 4 bases and J by 4 bases; unmatched bases: 13. CDR3 size: 17 residues. CDR3 nucleotide sequence: TGCAGCGTTGGGGTAAAAAGGACAGGGGATGGCACCGGGGAGCTGTTTTTT. Amino acids: CSVGVKRTGDGTGELFF.

V usage is TRBV6-6 and J usage is TRBJ1-2; 8 bases line up with TRBD1. CDR3 size: 13 residues. The ends lost 1 base at V and 6 bases at J; junction bases unmatched: 1. The V gene's germline CDR1 is MNHNY and CDR2 SVGAGI (reference sequence). CDR3 nucleotides: TGTGCCAGCAGTTACTGGACAGGGAATGGCTACACCTTC. Translating gives CASSYWTGNGYTF.

This chain joins TRBV28 and TRBJ1-2; D is perhaps TRBD1 (5 bases). CDR1 and CDR2 from the germline V gene are MDHEN and SYDVKM. Trimming shortened V by 2 bases and J by 7 bases, and 11 bases separated the two germline ends. This CDR3 is built from 13 residues. CDR3 sequence: CASSLGRGRGYTF. For the CDR3, the DNA is TGTGCCAGCAGTTTAGGTAGGGGCCGTGGCTACACCTTC.

This rearrangement joins TRBV6-4 to TRBJ2-1; D gene uncertain. From germline, CDR1 is MRHNA and CDR2 SNTAGT. Trimming took 2 bases from V and 9 from J, leaving 11 bases between them. This CDR3 contains 13 residues. In nucleotides, the CDR3 is TGTGCCAGCAGTGACGGCCCGGGTGGTGAGCAGTTCTTC. Protein product: CASSDGPGGEQFF.

V and J are TRBV11-2 and TRBJ1-1; D remains unclear. The V gene lost 5 bases and the J gene lost 10 bases, with 20 bases spanning the gap. This CDR3 region has 14 residues. In germline, CDR1 is SGHAT, CDR2 FQNNGV. The CDR3 DNA sequence: TGTGCCAGCAGCATATCTCTCCGAGAAGGAGGAGCTTTCTTT. It encodes CASSISLREGGAFF. Drawing the rest from reference TRBV11-2 and TRBJ1-1, the complete variable domain is EAGVAQSPRYKIIEKRQSVAFWCNPISGHATLYWYQQILGQGPKLLIQFQNNGVVDDSQLPKDRFSAERLKGVDSTLKIQPAKLEDSAVYLCASSISLREGGAFFGQGTRLTVV.

The rearrangement uses TRBV5-4 and TRBJ1-1, with D maybe TRBD1 (6 bases). This CDR3 is built from 19 residues. Trimming pared 4 bases from V and 4 bases from J, leaving 29 bases between. CDR1 and CDR2 (germline): SGHNT, YYREEE (reference sequence). DNA of the CDR3: TGTGCCAGCAGCCCATCCACCTCGGGGGGCGTTTATTTTAGCACTGAAGCTTTCTTT. Protein: CASSPSTSGGVYFSTEAFF.

The chain uses TRBV15 and TRBJ2-4; 7 nucleotides align to TRBD1. CDR3 length: 13 amino acids. Germline lookup yields CDR1 LNHNV and CDR2 YYDKDF (reference sequence). The V and J ends lost 3 bases and 12 bases, in that order; junction bases with no gene match: 8. CDR3 region: CATSREDRENQYF. The CDR3 nucleotides read TGTGCCACCAGCAGGGAAGACAGGGAGAATCAGTACTTC.

V usage is TRBV29-1 and J usage is TRBJ2-3; TRBD2 agrees at 8 bases. CDR1 and CDR2 (germline): SQVTM, ANQGSEA. CDR3 length: 17 residues. The V segment lost 4 bases and the J segment 1 base; nucleotides outside the gene matches: 13. The chain's CDR3 is CSVVVRSLAVRTDTQYF. The CDR3 DNA sequence: TGCAGCGTTGTGGTTAGATCACTAGCGGTCCGCACAGATACGCAGTATTTT.